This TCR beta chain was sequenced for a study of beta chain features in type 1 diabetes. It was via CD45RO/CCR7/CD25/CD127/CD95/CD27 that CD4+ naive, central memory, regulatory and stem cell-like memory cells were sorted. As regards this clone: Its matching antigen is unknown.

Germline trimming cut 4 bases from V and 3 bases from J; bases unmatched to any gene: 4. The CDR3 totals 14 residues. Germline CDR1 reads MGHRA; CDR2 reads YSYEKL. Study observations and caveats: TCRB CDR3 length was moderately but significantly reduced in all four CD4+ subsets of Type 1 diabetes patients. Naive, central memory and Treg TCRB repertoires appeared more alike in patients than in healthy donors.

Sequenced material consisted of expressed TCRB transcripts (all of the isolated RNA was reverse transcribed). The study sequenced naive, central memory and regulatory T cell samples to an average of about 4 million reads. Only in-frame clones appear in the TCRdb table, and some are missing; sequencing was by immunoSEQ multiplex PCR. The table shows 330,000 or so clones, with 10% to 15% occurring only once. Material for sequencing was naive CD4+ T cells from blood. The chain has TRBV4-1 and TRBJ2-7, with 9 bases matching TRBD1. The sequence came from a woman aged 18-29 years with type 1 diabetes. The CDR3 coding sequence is TGCGCCAGCAGCCCCCGACAGGGGGGCTACGAGCAGTACTTC. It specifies CASSPRQGGYEQYF.